The 14 T cell receptor beta chains listed next were all sequenced from one sample in a study of T cell repertoires in cytomegalovirus infection. TCRdb redid the calling of the reads with MiXCR, one entry per CDR3 protein. Among about 490,000 distinct CDR3 sequences listed, 16% were seen once. Sequencing was carried out using CD8+ T cells from PBMCs. These receptors came from a human donor in good health (CMV status not recorded). Some clones in this sample may be carry-over from other donors' samples.

The gene calls are TRBV28 and TRBJ2-7; the D gene is possibly TRBD1 (6 bases). The CDR3 is made up of 17 amino acids. The V end was cut by 5 bases, the J end by 3 bases, with 23 bases between. From germline, CDR1 is MDHEN and CDR2 SYDVKM. The CDR3 DNA is TGTGCCAGCAGTCCGAGATACAGGGCCTCGGGGTTCTACGAGCAGTACTTC. It translates to CASSPRYRASGFYEQYF.

This clonotype was counted at least ten times. This sequence joins TRBV27 and TRBJ2-3, with D perhaps matching TRBD1 (7 bases). V lost 6 bases and J lost 4, with 14 bases in between. The CDR3 spans 14 residues. Germline CDR1 is MNHEY and CDR2 is SMNVEV (reference sequence). The chain's CDR3 is CASSRRGRADTQYF. The CDR3 bases are TGTGCCAGCAGCAGGAGGGGGCGCGCAGATACGCAGTATTTT.

At least ten counts were recorded for this clonotype. The chain recombines TRBV6-5 with TRBJ1-2, with D maybe TRBD1 (5 bases). The germline V and J ends were trimmed by 7 bases and 2 bases, with 14 bases remaining between them. The germline V gene encodes CDR1 MNHEY and CDR2 SVGAGI. This CDR3 contains 14 residues. The CDR3 spells CASTPLGGNYGYTF. The CDR3 bases are TGTGCCAGCACCCCTCTGGGGGGAAACTATGGCTACACCTTC.

The chain links TRBV5-1 to TRBJ2-3; perhaps TRBD2 as D (6 bases). The germline V gene has CDR1 SGHRS and CDR2 YFSETQ. The CDR3 extends over 18 amino acids. V was clipped by 4 bases and J by 2 bases, with 23 bases between them. The CDR3 region has the DNA TGCGCCAGCAGCCTGGGTAGTGATGCGGGGTTCTACACAGATACGCAGTATTTT. Protein: CASSLGSDAGFYTDTQYF. Looking up the rest from reference TRBV5-1 and TRBJ2-3 gives the full variable domain: KAGVTQTPRYLIKTRGQQVTLSCSPISGHRSVSWYQQTPGQGLQFLFEYFSETQRNKGNFPGRFSGRQFSNSRSEMNVSTLELGDSALYLCASSLGSDAGFYTDTQYFGPGTRLTVL.

The chain recombines TRBV5-4 with TRBJ1-2, with D possibly TRBD1 on 5 matching bases. V lost 6 bases and J 4 bases, leaving 13 bases between the germline ends. The CDR3 runs to 13 residues. From germline, CDR1 is SGHNT and CDR2 YYREEE (reference sequence). The CDR3 reads CASTAGSGYGYTF. The CDR3 DNA follows: TGTGCCAGCACGGCAGGGTCTGGCTATGGCTACACCTTC.

This clonotype was found a few times. V usage is TRBV5-6 and J usage is TRBJ1-4, with 9 bases fitting TRBD1. Germline CDR1 is SGHDT and CDR2 is YYEEEE. The CDR3 totals 16 residues. V was pared by 4 bases and J by 4 bases, with 8 bases of the junction left unmatched. The CDR3 loop reads CASSLRQGGLNEKLFF. CDR3 bases: TGTGCCAGCAGCCTAAGACAGGGGGGCCTTAATGAAAAACTGTTTTTT.

The V and J genes are TRBV4-1 and TRBJ1-6, with TRBD1 as a possible D gene (6 bases). CDR3 length: 16 amino acids. Germline V lookup: CDR1 MGHRA, CDR2 YSYEKL. The germline V and J ends were trimmed by 1 base and 7 bases, with 14 bases remaining between them. The CDR3 protein is CASSQGGGHNNSPLHF. CDR3 nucleotides: TGCGCCAGCAGCCAAGGCGGGGGACACAACAATTCACCCCTCCACTTT.

This clonotype has ten or more counts. V usage is TRBV7-9 and J usage is TRBJ1-1; no reliable D call. The CDR3 has 15 amino acids. Trimming took off 2 bases at V and 0 bases at J, with 10 bases between the two ends. The germline gives CDR1 SEHNR, CDR2 FQNEAQ (reference sequence). CDR3: CASSLSTVLNTEAFF. The DNA for the CDR3 is TGTGCCAGCAGCTTATCTACAGTACTGAACACTGAAGCTTTCTTT.

This rearrangement joins TRBV9 to TRBJ2-1; TRBD2 matches at 9 bases. This CDR3 spans 15 amino acids. CDR1 and CDR2 (germline): SGDLS, YYNGEE. J lost 5 bases, V lost 4 bases, and 7 bases had no gene match. The CDR3 loop reads CASSTAGGGNNEQFF. The CDR3 region has the DNA TGTGCCAGCAGCACCGCGGGGGGGGGAAACAATGAGCAGTTCTTC.

This clonotype turned up a few times. The chain carries TRBV11-2 and TRBJ1-2, with 7 bases identical to TRBD1. V dropped 1 base and J dropped 4; count of bases not matched to a gene: 6. Germline V CDR1 and CDR2: SGHAT, FQNNGV. CDR3 size: 15 residues. CDR3 sequence reads: CASSLVQGGFYGYTF. The CDR3 DNA is TGTGCCAGCAGCTTAGTTCAAGGGGGCTTCTATGGCTACACCTTC.

V usage is TRBV9 and J usage is TRBJ2-3, with 9 positions matching TRBD2. With 0 bases clipped from V and 5 bases from J, the junction kept 4 bases outside the gene matches. CDR3 size: 15 residues. Germline CDR1 and CDR2: SGDLS and YYNGEE. This CDR3 is CASSVGRRGGDTQYF. The CDR3 bases are TGTGCCAGCAGCGTAGGACGGCGGGGGGGAGATACGCAGTATTTT. The variable domain in full, completed from reference TRBV9 and TRBJ2-3, reads DSGVTQTPKHLITATGQRVTLRCSPRSGDLSVYWYQQSLDQGLQFLIQYYNGEERAKGNILERFSAQQFPDLHSELNLSSLELGDSALYFCASSVGRRGGDTQYFGPGTRLTVL.

This clonotype was found many times. The J gene is TRBJ2-2, the V gene TRBV7-3; D is unresolved. Trimming removed 5 bases from V and 2 bases from J, with 6 bases in between. From germline, CDR1 is SGHTA and CDR2 FQGTGA. The CDR3 length is 13 residues. Here the CDR3 reads CASSTDNTGELFF. CDR3 sequence (DNA): TGTGCCAGCAGCACAGATAACACCGGGGAGCTGTTTTTT.

This clonotype appeared many times. This chain connects TRBV12-5 to TRBJ1-1; D call uncertain. The CDR3 loop spans 13 amino acids. The ends were cut back, 3 bases at V and 1 base at J, with 6 bases in the middle. The germline V gene encodes CDR1 LGHNT and CDR2 FRNRAP. This chain's CDR3 is CASGFNGNTEAFF. The CDR3 DNA reads as TGTGCTAGTGGTTTTAACGGGAACACTGAAGCTTTCTTT.

The chain links TRBV6-5 to TRBJ2-7; D possibly corresponds to TRBD1 (5 bases). This CDR3 has 14 residues. Germline V CDR1 and CDR2: MNHEY, SVGAGI. V was pared by 6 bases and J by 5 bases, with 17 bases between. The CDR3 coding sequence is TGTGCCAGCAGCTATACCCAGGGTCTCAACGAGCAGTACTTC. Translating it yields CASSYTQGLNEQYF.